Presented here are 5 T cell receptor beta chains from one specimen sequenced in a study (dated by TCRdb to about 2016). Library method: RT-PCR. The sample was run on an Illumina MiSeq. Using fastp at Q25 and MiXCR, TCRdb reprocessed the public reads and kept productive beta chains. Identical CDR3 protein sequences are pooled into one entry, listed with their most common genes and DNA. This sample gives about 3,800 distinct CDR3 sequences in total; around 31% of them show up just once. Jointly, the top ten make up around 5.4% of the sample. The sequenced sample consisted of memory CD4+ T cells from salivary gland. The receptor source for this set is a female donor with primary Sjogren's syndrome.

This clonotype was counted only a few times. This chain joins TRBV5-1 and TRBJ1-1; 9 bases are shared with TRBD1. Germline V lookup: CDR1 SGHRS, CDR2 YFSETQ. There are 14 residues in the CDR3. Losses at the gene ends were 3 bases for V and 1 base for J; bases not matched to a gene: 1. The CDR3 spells CASSWGQGNTEAFF. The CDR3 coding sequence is TGCGCCAGCAGCTGGGGACAGGGGAACACTGAAGCTTTCTTT.

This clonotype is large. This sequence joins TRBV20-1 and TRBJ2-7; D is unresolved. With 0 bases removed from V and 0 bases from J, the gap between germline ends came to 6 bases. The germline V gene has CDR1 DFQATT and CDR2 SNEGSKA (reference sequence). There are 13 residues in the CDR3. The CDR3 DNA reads TGCAGTGCTAGAGACAGCAGCTCCTACGAGCAGTACGTC. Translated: CSARDSSSYEQYV.

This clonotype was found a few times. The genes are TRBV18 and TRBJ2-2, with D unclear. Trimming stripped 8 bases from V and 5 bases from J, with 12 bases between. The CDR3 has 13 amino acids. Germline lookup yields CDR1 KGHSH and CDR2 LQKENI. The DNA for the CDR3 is TGTGCCAGCCCTTCGAGATTGACCGGGGAGCTGTTTTTT. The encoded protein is CASPSRLTGELFF. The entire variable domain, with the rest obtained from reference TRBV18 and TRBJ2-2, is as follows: NAGVMQNPRHLVRRRGQEARLRCSPMKGHSHVYWYRQLPEEGLKFMVYLQKENIIDESGMPKERFSAEFPKEGPSILRIQQVVRGDSAAYFCASPSRLTGELFFGEGSRLTVL.

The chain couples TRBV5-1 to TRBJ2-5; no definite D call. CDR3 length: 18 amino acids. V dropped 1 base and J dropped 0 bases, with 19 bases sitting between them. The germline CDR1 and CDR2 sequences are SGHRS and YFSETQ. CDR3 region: CASSLSRRTPPYQETQYF. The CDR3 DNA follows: TGCGCCAGCAGCTTGTCGCGTCGAACTCCCCCTTACCAAGAGACCCAGTACTTC.

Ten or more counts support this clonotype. The CDR3 sequence: CASSSENQPQHF. The CDR3 DNA follows: TGTGCCAGCTCATCCGAAAATCAGCCCCAGCATTTT. V and J are TRBV18 and TRBJ1-5; no clear D. CDR3 length: 12 residues. V was pared by 5 bases and J by 4 bases, with 6 bases between. Looked up from germline, CDR1 is KGHSH and CDR2 is LQKENI. Together with reference TRBV18 and TRBJ1-5, the CDR3 gives the full variable domain: NAGVMQNPRHLVRRRGQEARLRCSPMKGHSHVYWYRQLPEEGLKFMVYLQKENIIDESGMPKERFSAEFPKEGPSILRIQQVVRGDSAAYFCASSSENQPQHFGDGTRLSIL.